The clone carrying this TCR beta chain was recorded once. The antigen is unknown. TCRdb itself ran the reads through MiXCR, one entry per CDR3 protein. This sample has some 800,000 distinct CDR3 sequences, with approximately 32% found just once. These data belong to a study of T cell repertoires in cytomegalovirus infection. Germline lookup yields CDR1 MNHEY and CDR2 SMNVEV (reference sequence). The CDR3 has 17 amino acids. V trimming: 7 bases; J trimming: 6 bases; junction bases outside the gene matches: 16. The chain uses TRBV27 and TRBJ2-2; TRBD1 aligns across 8 bases. The receptor was derived from a human donor in good health (CMV status not recorded). Some clones in this sample may be carry-over from other donors' samples. The sequencing used cultured CD8+ T cells from PBMCs, collected from culture after CMV antigen stimulation. The CDR3 region has the DNA TGTGCCAGCACCACCCCCCGACAGGGGCGTTGGGCCGGGGAGCTGTTTTTT. Encoded protein: CASTTPRQGRWAGELFF.